This TCR beta chain came from a study of identical twins. TCRdb redid the calling of the 5' RACE reads with MiXCR, one entry per CDR3 protein. The data contain under 900,000 distinct CDR3 sequences, about 12% of them singletons. V dropped 1 base and J dropped 3 bases, with 13 bases sitting between them. The CDR3 runs 14 residues. CDR1 is DFQATT, CDR2 SNEGSKA, per germline (reference sequence). These same records also appear under a second study, on yellow fever vaccine responses in identical twins.

The chain recombines TRBV20-1 with TRBJ2-7; TRBD1 might be the D (6 bases). The source material was PBMCs. This clonotype originated in a woman aged 18-35 years in good health. The DNA for the CDR3 is TGCAGTGCTAGAGGGGACATAAAACTCTACGAGCAGTACTTC. Protein product: CSARGDIKLYEQYF.